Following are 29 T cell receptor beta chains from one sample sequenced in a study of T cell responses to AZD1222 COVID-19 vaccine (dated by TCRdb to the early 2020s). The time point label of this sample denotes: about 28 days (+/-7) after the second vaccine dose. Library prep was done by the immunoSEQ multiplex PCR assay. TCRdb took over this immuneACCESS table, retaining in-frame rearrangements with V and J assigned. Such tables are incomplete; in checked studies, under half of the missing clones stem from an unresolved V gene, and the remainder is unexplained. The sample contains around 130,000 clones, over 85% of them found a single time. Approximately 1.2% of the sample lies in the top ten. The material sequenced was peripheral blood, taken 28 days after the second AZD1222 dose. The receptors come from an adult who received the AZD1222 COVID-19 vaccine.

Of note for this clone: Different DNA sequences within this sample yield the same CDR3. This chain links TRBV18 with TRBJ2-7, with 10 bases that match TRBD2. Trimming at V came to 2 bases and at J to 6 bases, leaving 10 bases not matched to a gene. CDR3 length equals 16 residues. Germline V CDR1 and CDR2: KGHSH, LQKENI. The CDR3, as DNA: TGTGCCAGCTCACCATTGGTAGCGGGAGGCTTGTCCGAGCAGTACTTC. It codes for CASSPLVAGGLSEQYF. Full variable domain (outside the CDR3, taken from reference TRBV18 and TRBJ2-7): NAGVMQNPRHLVRRRGQEARLRCSPMKGHSHVYWYRQLPEEGLKFMVYLQKENIIDESGMPKERFSAEFPKEGPSILRIQQVVRGDSAAYFCASSPLVAGGLSEQYFGPGTRLTVT.

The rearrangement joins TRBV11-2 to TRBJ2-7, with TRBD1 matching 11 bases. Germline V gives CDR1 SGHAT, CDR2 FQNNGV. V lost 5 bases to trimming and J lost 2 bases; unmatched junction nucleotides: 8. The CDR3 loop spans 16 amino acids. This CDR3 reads CASSIQGQGGAYEQYF. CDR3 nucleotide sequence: TGTGCCAGCAGCATCCAGGGACAGGGGGGTGCCTACGAGCAGTACTTC.

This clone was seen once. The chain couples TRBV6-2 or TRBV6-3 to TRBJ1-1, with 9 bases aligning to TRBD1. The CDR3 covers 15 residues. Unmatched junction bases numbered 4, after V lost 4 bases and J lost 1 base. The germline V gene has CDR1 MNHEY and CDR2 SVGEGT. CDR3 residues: CASSSGQGGNTEAFF. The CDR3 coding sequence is TGTGCCAGCAGTTCGGGACAGGGTGGGAACACTGAAGCTTTCTTT.

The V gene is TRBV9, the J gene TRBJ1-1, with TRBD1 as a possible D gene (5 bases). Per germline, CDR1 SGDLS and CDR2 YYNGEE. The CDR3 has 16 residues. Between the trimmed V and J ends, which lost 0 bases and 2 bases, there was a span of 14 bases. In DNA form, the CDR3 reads TGTGCCAGCAGCGTAGGTGTGGGGCAGGGAAACACTGAAGCTTTCTTT. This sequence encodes CASSVGVGQGNTEAFF.

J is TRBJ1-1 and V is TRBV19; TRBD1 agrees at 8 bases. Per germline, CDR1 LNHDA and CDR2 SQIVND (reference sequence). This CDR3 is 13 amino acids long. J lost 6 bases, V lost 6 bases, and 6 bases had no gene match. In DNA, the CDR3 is TGTGCCAGTAGAACAGGGGGGGTCTCTGAAGCTTTCTTT. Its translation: CASRTGGVSEAFF.

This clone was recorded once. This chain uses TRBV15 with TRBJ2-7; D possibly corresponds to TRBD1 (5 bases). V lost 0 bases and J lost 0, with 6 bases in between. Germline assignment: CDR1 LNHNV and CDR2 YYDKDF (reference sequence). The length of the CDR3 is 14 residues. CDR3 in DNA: TGTGCCACCAGCAGAGACAGGGCCTCCTACGAGCAGTACTTC. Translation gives CATSRDRASYEQYF.

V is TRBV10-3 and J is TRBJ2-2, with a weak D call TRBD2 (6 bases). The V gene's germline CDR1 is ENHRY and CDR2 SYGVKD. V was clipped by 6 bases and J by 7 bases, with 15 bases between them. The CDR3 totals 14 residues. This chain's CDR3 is CAIRGGPGDGELFF. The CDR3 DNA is TGTGCCATCAGGGGCGGACCGGGGGACGGGGAGCTGTTTTTT.

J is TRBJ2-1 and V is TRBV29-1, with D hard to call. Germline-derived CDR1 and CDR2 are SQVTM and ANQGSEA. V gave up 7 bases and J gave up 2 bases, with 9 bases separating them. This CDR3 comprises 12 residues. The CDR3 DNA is TGCAGCGGTGCCGCTACCTACAATGAGCAGTTCTTC. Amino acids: CSGAATYNEQFF.

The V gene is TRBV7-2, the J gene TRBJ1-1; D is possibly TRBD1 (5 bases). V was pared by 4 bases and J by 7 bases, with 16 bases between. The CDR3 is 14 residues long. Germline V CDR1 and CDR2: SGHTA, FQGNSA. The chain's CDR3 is CASSSYLSGIEAFF. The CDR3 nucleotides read TGTGCCAGCAGCTCCTACCTTTCAGGGATTGAAGCTTTCTTT.

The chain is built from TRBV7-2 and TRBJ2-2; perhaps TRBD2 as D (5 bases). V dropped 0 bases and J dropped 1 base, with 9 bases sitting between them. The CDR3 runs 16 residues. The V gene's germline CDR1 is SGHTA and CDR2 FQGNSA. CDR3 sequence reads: CASSLAGSLNTGELFF. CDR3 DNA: TGTGCCAGCAGCTTAGCGGGGAGTCTGAACACCGGGGAGCTGTTTTTT.

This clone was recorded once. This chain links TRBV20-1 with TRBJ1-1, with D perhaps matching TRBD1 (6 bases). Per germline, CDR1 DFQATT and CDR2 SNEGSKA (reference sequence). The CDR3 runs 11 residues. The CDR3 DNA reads TGCATCACCCCAGGGGACACTGAAGCTTTCTTT. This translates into CITPGDTEAFF.

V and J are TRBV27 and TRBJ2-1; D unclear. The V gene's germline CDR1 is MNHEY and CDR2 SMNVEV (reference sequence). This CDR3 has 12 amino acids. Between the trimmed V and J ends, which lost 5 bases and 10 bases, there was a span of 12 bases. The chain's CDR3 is CASSPRPREQFF. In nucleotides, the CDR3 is TGTGCCAGCAGTCCCCGACCCCGGGAGCAGTTCTTC.

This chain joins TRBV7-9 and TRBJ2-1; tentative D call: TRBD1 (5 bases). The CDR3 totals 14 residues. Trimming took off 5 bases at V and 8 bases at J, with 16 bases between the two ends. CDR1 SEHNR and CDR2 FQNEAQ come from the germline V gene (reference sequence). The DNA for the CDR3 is TGTGCCAGCAGCGGAGAAGGGGAACGGCATGAGCAGTTCTTC. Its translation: CASSGEGERHEQFF.

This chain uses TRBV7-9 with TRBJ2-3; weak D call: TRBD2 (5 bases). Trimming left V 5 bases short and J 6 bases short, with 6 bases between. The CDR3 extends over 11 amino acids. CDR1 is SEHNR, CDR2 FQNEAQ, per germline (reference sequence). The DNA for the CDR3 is TGTGCCAGCAGCGGGAGTGATACGCAGTATTTT. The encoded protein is CASSGSDTQYF.

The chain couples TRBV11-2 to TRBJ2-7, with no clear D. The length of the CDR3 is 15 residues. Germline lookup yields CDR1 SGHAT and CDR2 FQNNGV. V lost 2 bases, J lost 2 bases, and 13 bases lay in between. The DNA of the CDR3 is TGTGCCAGCAGCTTACTTGAGACGAGGACCTACGAGCAGTACTTC. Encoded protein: CASSLLETRTYEQYF.

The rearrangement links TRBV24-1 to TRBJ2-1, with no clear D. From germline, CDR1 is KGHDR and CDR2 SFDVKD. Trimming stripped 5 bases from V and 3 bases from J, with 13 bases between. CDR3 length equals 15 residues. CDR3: CATSGDLDNYNEQFF. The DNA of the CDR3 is TGTGCCACCAGTGGCGACTTGGATAACTACAATGAGCAGTTCTTC.

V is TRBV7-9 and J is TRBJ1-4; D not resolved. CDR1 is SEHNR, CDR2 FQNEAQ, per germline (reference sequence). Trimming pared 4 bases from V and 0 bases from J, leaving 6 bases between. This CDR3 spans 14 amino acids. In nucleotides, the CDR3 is TGTGCCAGCAGCTCGGACGCAACTAATGAAAAACTGTTTTTT. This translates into CASSSDATNEKLFF. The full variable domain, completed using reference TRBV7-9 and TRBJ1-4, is DTGVSQNPRHKITKRGQNVTFRCDPISEHNRLYWYRQTLGQGPEFLTYFQNEAQLEKSRLLSDRFSAERPKGSFSTLEIQRTEQGDSAMYLCASSSDATNEKLFFGSGTQLSVL.

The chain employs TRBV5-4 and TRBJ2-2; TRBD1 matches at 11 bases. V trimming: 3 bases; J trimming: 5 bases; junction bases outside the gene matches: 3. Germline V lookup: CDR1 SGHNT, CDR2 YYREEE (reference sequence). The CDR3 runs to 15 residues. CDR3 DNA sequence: TGTGCCAGCAGCTGGGGGACAGGGGGGACCGGGGAGCTGTTTTTT. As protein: CASSWGTGGTGELFF.

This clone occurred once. The CDR3 region has the DNA TGTGCCAGCAGCCACAGCGGGAGGTACCACAATGAGCAGTTCTTC. Protein: CASSHSGRYHNEQFF. The chain recombines TRBV7-9 with TRBJ2-1; 9 bases agree with TRBD2. V dropped 5 bases and J dropped 5; count of bases not matched to a gene: 7. CDR3 length: 15 amino acids. Germline loops: CDR1 SEHNR, CDR2 FQNEAQ (reference sequence).

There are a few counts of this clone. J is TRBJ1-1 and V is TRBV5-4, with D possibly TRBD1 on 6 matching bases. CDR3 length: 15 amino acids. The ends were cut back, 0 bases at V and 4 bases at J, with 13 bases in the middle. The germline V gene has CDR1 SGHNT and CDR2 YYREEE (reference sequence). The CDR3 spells CASSLAYQGSTEAFF. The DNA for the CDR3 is TGTGCCAGCAGCTTGGCCTATCAGGGGTCCACTGAAGCTTTCTTT.

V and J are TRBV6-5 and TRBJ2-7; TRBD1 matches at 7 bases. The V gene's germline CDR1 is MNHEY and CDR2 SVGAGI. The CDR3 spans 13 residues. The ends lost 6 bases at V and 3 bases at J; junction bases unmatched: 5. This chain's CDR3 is CASRGDSIYEQYF. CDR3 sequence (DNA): TGTGCCAGCAGGGGGGACAGTATCTACGAGCAGTACTTC.

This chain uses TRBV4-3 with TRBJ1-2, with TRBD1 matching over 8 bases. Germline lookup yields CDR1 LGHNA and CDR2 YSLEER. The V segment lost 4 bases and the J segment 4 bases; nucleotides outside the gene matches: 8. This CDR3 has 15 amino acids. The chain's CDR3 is CASSPVGQGVYGYTF. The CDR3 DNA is TGCGCCAGCAGCCCAGTCGGACAGGGAGTCTATGGCTACACCTTC.

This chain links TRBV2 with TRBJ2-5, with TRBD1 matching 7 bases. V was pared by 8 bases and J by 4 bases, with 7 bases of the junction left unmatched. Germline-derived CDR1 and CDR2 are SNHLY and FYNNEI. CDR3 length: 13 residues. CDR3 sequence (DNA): TGTGCCAGCTTATTCCCAGGGGGAGAGACCCAGTACTTC. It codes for CASLFPGGETQYF.

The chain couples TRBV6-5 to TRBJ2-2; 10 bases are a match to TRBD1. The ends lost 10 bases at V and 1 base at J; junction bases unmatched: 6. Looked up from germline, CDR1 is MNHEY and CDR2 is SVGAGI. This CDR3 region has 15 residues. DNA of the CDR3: TGTGCCACCGGGACAGGGGCAGGGAACACCGGGGAGCTGTTTTTT. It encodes CATGTGAGNTGELFF.

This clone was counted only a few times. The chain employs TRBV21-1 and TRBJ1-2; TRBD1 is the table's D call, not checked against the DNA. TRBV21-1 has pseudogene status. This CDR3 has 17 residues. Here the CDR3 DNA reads TGTGCCAGCAACCCCTCAGGGCAGGCGACACAATTCTATGGCTACACCTTC. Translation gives CASNPSGQATQFYGYTF.

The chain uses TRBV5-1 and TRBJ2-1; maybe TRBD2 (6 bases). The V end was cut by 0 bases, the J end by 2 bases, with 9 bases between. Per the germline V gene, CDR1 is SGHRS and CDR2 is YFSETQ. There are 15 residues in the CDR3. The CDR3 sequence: CASSLGLDPYNEQFF. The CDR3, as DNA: TGCGCCAGCAGCTTGGGACTAGATCCCTACAATGAGCAGTTCTTC. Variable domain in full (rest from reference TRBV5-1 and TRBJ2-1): KAGVTQTPRYLIKTRGQQVTLSCSPISGHRSVSWYQQTPGQGLQFLFEYFSETQRNKGNFPGRFSGRQFSNSRSEMNVSTLELGDSALYLCASSLGLDPYNEQFFGPGTRLTVL.

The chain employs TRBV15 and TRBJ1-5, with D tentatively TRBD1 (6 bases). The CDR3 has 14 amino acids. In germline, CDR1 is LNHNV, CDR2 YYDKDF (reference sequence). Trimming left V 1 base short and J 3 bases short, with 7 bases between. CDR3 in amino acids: CATSRGDNNQPQHF. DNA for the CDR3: TGTGCCACCAGCAGAGGGGACAACAATCAGCCCCAGCATTTT.

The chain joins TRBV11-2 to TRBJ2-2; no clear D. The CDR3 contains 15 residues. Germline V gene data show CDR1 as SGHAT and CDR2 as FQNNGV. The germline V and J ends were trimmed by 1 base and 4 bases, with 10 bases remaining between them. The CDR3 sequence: CASSLGLLITGELFF. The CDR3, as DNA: TGTGCCAGCAGCTTAGGCCTTCTGATCACCGGGGAGCTGTTTTTT.

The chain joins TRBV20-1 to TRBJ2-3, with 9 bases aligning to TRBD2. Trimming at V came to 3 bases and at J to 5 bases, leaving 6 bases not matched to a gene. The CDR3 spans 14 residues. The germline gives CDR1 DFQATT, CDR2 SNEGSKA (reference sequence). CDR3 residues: CSASSSGVVDTQYF. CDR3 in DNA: TGCAGTGCTAGTTCTAGCGGGGTGGTAGATACGCAGTATTTT.